This T cell receptor (beta chain) appears in the sequencing data of a study of shared clonotypes between healthy human individuals. Study overall: Aged between 18 and 49, the donors were a couple of women and three men.

Looked up from germline, CDR1 is MNHEY and CDR2 is SMNVEV (reference sequence). The CDR3 runs 14 residues. Trimming cost V 2 bases and J 4 bases, with 11 bases left between them. Researchers ran the assay at a deep level. PBMC DNA, left unsorted, was sequenced on ten immunoSEQ deep assay plates. Measured with immunoSEQ multiplex PCR; TCRdb has only the in-frame clones, and not every one. The data contain about half a million clones, 81% of them singletons. Material for sequencing was PBMCs. The sequence came from a woman aged 40 to 50 in good health. Some clones in this sample may be carry-over from other donors' samples. V is TRBV27 and J is TRBJ1-1, with D possibly TRBD1 on 6 matching bases. As DNA, the CDR3 is TGTGCCAGCAGTTTACAGGGGCCGAGCACTGAAGCTTTCTTT. This gives the protein CASSLQGPSTEAFF.